One sample yielded the 8 T cell receptor beta chains listed below, sequenced in a study of human T cells and chemical hapten exposure. Each CDR3 protein gets one entry after TCRdb re-called the RACE reads with MiXCR. Here the sample spans about 59,000 distinct CDR3 sequences, roughly 10% being singletons. Time point of the sample: pre-sensitization, week 0. Indicated treatment: therapeutic diphenylcyclopropenone sensitization with weekly scalp DPC. The source material was whole blood, sampled in connection with sensitization to the hapten diphenylcyclopropenone (DPC). These receptors originate from a middle-aged woman with alopecia areata. Some clones in this sample may be carry-over from other donors' samples.

This clonotype was detected many times. The rearrangement joins TRBV6-2 or TRBV6-3 to TRBJ1-1; 8 nucleotides agree with TRBD1. Germline V gene lookup returns CDR1 MNHEY and CDR2 SVGEGT. Trimming took 6 bases from V and 6 from J; bases not matched to a gene: 9. The CDR3 length is 14 residues. CDR3 bases: TGTGCCAGCAGACCGACAGGGGAGGTTTCTGAAGCTTTCTTT. This encodes CASRPTGEVSEAFF.

A few counts support this clonotype. A much larger clonotype is one base distant, so this may be a read error. This chain links TRBV7-6 with TRBJ2-5, with TRBD1 identical over 10 bases. Looked up from germline, CDR1 is SGHVS and CDR2 is FNYEAQ. The CDR3 sequence is 14 residues long. The CDR3 DNA reads as TGTGTCAGCAGCTACGGGACAGGGGCCGAGACCCAGTACTTC. Translating it yields CVSSYGTGAETQYF.

This clonotype has ten or more counts. The chain uses TRBV7-6 and TRBJ1-1, with D unresolved. V was clipped by 2 bases and J by 4 bases, with 17 bases between them. Germline lookup yields CDR1 SGHVS and CDR2 FNYEAQ. The CDR3 contains 16 residues. The CDR3 region has the DNA TGTGCCAGCAGCTTATCTGGGTTGAGGACGGGCACTGAAGCTTTCTTT. This gives the protein CASSLSGLRTGTEAFF.

J is TRBJ2-5 and V is TRBV6-6, with TRBD2 matching over 9 bases. The CDR3 spans 14 residues. V shed 5 bases, J shed 5 bases, and the junction held 6 bases outside the gene matches. Germline CDR1 MNHNY, CDR2 SVGAGI (reference sequence). The CDR3 sequence: CASSLPSGEETQYF. CDR3 coding DNA: TGTGCCAGCAGTCTGCCTAGCGGGGAGGAGACCCAGTACTTC.

In this sample, this clonotype turned up many times. For the CDR3, the DNA is TGTGCCAGCTCACCCCTCACTTCGGAACAGCCCCAGCATTTT. This encodes CASSPLTSEQPQHF. The genes are TRBV18 and TRBJ1-5; no firm D call. The CDR3 is made up of 14 amino acids. Deletions cut 3 bases from V and 7 bases from J, with 13 bases between. Germline V CDR1 and CDR2: KGHSH, LQKENI.

This clonotype has at least ten counts. The chain carries TRBV19 and TRBJ1-3, with a possible D match to TRBD1 (5 bases). Trimming removed 6 bases from V and 0 bases from J, with 15 bases in between. In germline, CDR1 is LNHDA, CDR2 SQIVND (reference sequence). This CDR3 has 16 amino acids. The CDR3 region is CASSPGAPRSGNTIYF. CDR3 coding DNA: TGTGCCAGTAGCCCTGGGGCGCCGCGCTCTGGAAACACCATATATTTT.

This clonotype was observed many times. The chain joins TRBV12-3 or TRBV12-4 to TRBJ1-5; no clear D gene. Trimming pared 2 bases from V and 0 bases from J, leaving 8 bases between. The CDR3 contains 15 residues. CDR3 sequence (DNA): TGTGCCAGCAGTTTAAGTGACGCTAGCAATCAGCCCCAGCATTTT. It translates to CASSLSDASNQPQHF.

The table lists this clonotype with many counts. The gene calls are TRBV7-2 and TRBJ2-4; TRBD1 agrees at 7 bases. This CDR3 spans 15 amino acids. Germline assignment: CDR1 SGHTA and CDR2 FQGNSA. After removal of 4 bases from V and 1 base from J, the junction contained 4 bases not matched to a gene. The CDR3 region is CASSSRGPAKNIQYF. In nucleotides, the CDR3 is TGTGCCAGCAGCTCGAGGGGGCCGGCCAAAAACATTCAGTACTTC. Together with reference TRBV7-2 and TRBJ2-4, the CDR3 gives the full variable domain: GAGVSQSPSNKVTEKGKDVELRCDPISGHTALYWYRQSLGQGLEFLIYFQGNSAPDKSGLPSDRFSAERTGGSVSTLTIQRTQQEDSAVYLCASSSRGPAKNIQYFGAGTRLSVL.